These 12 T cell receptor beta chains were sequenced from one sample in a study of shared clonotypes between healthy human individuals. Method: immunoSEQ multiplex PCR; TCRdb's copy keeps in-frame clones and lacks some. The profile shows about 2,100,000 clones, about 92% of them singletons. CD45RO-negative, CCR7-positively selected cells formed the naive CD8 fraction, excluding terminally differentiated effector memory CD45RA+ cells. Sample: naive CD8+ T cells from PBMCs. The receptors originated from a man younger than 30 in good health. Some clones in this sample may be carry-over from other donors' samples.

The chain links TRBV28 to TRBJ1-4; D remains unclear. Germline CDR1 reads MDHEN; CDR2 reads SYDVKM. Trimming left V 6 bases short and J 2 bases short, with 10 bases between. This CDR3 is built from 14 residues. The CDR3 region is CASSGLLTNEKLFF. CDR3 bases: TGTGCCAGCAGCGGACTGTTGACTAATGAAAAACTGTTTTTT.

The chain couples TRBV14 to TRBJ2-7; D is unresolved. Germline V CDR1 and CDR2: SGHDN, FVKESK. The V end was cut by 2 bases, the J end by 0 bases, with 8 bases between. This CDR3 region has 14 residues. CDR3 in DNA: TGTGCCAGCAGCCAAATCCAAGCCTCCTACGAGCAGTACTTC. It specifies CASSQIQASYEQYF. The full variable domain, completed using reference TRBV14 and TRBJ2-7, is EAGVTQFPSHSVIEKGQTVTLRCDPISGHDNLYWYRRVMGKEIKFLLHFVKESKQDESGMPNNRFLAERTGGTYSTLKVQPAELEDSGVYFCASSQIQASYEQYFGPGTRLTVT.

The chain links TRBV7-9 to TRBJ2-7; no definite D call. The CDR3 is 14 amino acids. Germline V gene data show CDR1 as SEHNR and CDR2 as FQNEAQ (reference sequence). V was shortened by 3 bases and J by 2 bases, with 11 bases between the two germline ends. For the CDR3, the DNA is TGTGCCAGCAGCTTGTCAGGACCTGCCTACGAGCAGTACTTC. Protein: CASSLSGPAYEQYF.

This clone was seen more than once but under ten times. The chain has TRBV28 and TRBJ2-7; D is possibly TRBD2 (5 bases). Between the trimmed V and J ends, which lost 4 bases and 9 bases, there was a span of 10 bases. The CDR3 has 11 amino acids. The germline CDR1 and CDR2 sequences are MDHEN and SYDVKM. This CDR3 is CASSYDGLQYF. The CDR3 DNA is TGTGCCAGCAGTTACGACGGACTGCAGTACTTC.

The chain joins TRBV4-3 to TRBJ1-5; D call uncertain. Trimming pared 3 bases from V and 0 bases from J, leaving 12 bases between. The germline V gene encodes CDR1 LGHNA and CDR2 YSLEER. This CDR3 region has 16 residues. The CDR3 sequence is CASSQTVGYSNQPQHF. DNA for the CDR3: TGCGCCAGCAGCCAGACGGTCGGTTATAGCAATCAGCCCCAGCATTTT.

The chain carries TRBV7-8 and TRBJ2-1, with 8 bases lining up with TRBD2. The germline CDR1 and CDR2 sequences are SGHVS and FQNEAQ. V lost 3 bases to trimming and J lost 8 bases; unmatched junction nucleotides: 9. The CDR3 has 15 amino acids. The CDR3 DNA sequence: TGTGCCAGCAGCTTCAGAGCGGGAGCGTGGGATGAGCAGTTCTTC. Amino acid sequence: CASSFRAGAWDEQFF.

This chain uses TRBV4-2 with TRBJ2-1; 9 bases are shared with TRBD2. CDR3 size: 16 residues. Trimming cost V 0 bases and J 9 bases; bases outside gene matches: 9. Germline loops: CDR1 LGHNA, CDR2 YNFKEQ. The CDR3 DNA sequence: TGTGCCAGCAGCCAAGAGGTAGCGGGAGTGATAATTGAGCAGTTCTTC. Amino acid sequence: CASSQEVAGVIIEQFF.

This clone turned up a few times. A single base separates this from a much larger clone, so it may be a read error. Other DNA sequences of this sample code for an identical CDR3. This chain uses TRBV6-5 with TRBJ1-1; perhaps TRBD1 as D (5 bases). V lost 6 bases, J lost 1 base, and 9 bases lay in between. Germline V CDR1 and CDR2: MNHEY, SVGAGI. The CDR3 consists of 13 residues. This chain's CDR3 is CASSFGGNTEAFF. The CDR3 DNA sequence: TGTGCCAGCAGCTTCGGGGGGAACACTGAAGCTTTCTTT.

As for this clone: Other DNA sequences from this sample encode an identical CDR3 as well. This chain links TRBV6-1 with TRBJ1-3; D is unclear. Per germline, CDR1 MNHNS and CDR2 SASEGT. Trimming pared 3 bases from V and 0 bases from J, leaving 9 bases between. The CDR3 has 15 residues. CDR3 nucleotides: TGTGCCAGCAGTGAGGCCACCGGCTCTGGAAACACCATATATTTT. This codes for CASSEATGSGNTIYF.

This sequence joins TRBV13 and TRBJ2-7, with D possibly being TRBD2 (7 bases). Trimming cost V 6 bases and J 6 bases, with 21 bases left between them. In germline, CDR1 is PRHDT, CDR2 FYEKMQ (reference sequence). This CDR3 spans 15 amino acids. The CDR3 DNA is TGTGCCAGCAGACAAAGGGGGGGCTACACCCTCGAGCAGTACTTC. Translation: CASRQRGGYTLEQYF.

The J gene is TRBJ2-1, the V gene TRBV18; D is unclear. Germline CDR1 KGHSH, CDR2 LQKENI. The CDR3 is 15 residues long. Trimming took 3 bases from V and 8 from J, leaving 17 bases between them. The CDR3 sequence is CASSPSRRAWDEQFF. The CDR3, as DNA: TGTGCCAGCTCACCCAGCCGCCGGGCTTGGGATGAGCAGTTCTTC.

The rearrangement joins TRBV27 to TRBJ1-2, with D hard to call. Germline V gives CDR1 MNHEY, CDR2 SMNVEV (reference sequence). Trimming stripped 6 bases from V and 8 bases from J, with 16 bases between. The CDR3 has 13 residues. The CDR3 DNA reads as TGTGCCAGCAGGCCATCAATGGTTCCGGGCTACACCTTC. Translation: CASRPSMVPGYTF.